These 18 T cell receptor beta chains share one sample of origin, sequenced in a study of blood T cells in healthy people across ages. PCR was performed a second time for about 7 to 11 cycles using a sample-barcoded 5' primer and a J-beta primer mix. One entry per CDR3 protein results from TCRdb running MiXCR on the 5' RACE reads. The sample lists hundreds of thousands of distinct CDR3 sequences, 45% to 70% seen once, with about 26% in the top ten. The sequenced sample consisted of blood. The receptors were gathered from a middle-aged man in good health.

As concerns this clonotype: A much larger clone is a single base away; this may be a read error. V and J are TRBV20-1 and TRBJ2-4; 7 nucleotides line up with TRBD1. This CDR3 spans 11 amino acids. V dropped 6 bases and J dropped 9; count of bases not matched to a gene: 5. Germline assignment: CDR1 DFQATT and CDR2 SNEGSKA (reference sequence). The CDR3, as DNA: TGCAGTGCAGCGACAGGGAGCATTCAGTACTTC. Translation: CSAATGSIQYF.

This clonotype has a handful of counts. V gene TRBV7-3 combines with J gene TRBJ2-5; 8 bases agree with TRBD2. Germline CDR1 is SGHTA and CDR2 is FQGTGA. CDR3 length: 15 residues. The V gene end was trimmed by 0 bases and the J gene end by 5 bases; junction bases not matched to a gene: 5. The CDR3 nucleotides are TGTGCCAGCAGCTTAACGGCCCGGGGGGGGGAGACCCAGTACTTC. This codes for CASSLTARGGETQYF.

The chain links TRBV6-1 to TRBJ2-1; 9 bases fit TRBD2. The J call may be faulty, since TRBJ2-7 better matches the DNA end. The length of the CDR3 is 18 residues. Germline V lookup: CDR1 MNHNS, CDR2 SASEGT. The DNA for the CDR3 is TGTGCCAGCAGCCCCATTCAGGGTAGCGGGGGCTCCTACAATGAGCAGTACTTC. This codes for CASSPIQGSGGSYNEQYF.

The chain combines TRBV7-2 with TRBJ1-2, with a possible D match to TRBD1 (5 bases). Germline V gene sequence: CDR1 SGHTA, CDR2 FQGNSA. The length of the CDR3 is 14 residues. Trimming took 5 bases from V and 5 from J, leaving 15 bases between them. CDR3 residues: CASSLGGGEYGYTF. Here the CDR3 DNA reads TGTGCCAGCAGCCTCGGGGGGGGGGAGTATGGCTACACCTTC.

In this sample, this clonotype turned up a few times. The rearrangement uses TRBV29-1 and TRBJ2-1; possibly TRBD1 or TRBD2 for D (5 bases each). The CDR3 extends over 14 amino acids. Germline V gene sequence: CDR1 SQVTM, CDR2 ANQGSEA. V shed 7 bases and J shed 0 bases, with 13 bases lying between them. CDR3 DNA sequence: TGCAGCGATACCGGGACGGTCTCCTACAATGAGCAGTTCTTC. The encoded protein is CSDTGTVSYNEQFF.

This clonotype has a count of ten or more. The V gene is TRBV7-2, the J gene TRBJ2-5, with D possibly TRBD1 on 6 matching bases. The CDR3 is 15 residues long. V gave up 4 bases and J gave up 2 bases, with 14 bases separating them. Germline CDR1 is SGHTA and CDR2 is FQGNSA. CDR3 DNA sequence: TGTGCCAGCAGCTCCTGGACAGCTACTCAAGAGACCCAGTACTTC. Translated, it gives CASSSWTATQETQYF.

V gene TRBV6-2 or TRBV6-3 combines with J gene TRBJ1-1, with D perhaps TRBD1 (5 bases). CDR1 is MNHEY and CDR2 is SVGEGT in the germline V gene. This CDR3 spans 14 amino acids. V was cut by 5 bases and J by 1 base, with 11 bases left in between. The CDR3 DNA reads as TGTGCCAGCAGTCGAGCCGGGACGAACACTGAAGCTTTCTTT. This translates into CASSRAGTNTEAFF.

This clonotype has a handful of counts. The chain carries TRBV27 and TRBJ1-2; TRBD1 agrees at 10 bases. CDR1 and CDR2 (germline): MNHEY, SMNVEV (reference sequence). The CDR3 loop spans 15 amino acids. J gave up 4 bases and V 9 bases, and 11 bases lay outside the gene matches. As DNA, the CDR3 is TGTGCCAGTTGGGACAGGGGAATATGGGGCTATGGCTACACCTTC. Translation gives CASWDRGIWGYGYTF.

This clonotype has a handful of counts. This chain uses TRBV3-1 with TRBJ2-3, with 7 bases matching TRBD2. This CDR3 has 15 residues. The V segment lost 2 bases and the J segment 2 bases; nucleotides outside the gene matches: 4. Germline V gives CDR1 LGHDT, CDR2 YNNKEL (reference sequence). CDR3 DNA sequence: TGTGCCAGCAGCCAATACAGCGGGACCACAGATACGCAGTATTTT. Translated, it gives CASSQYSGTTDTQYF.

As concerns this clonotype: A single base separates this from a much larger clone, so it may be a read error. The chain combines TRBV3-1 with TRBJ2-2; 11 nucleotides line up with TRBD2. Germline-derived CDR1 and CDR2 are LGHDT and YNNKEL (reference sequence). This CDR3 is 19 amino acids long. The trim removed 5 bases at V and 0 bases at J, leaving 11 bases unmatched. The CDR3 spells CASSSSTSGGRANTGELFF. The CDR3 region has the DNA TGTGCCAGCAGCTCCTCAACTAGCGGGGGACGAGCGAACACCGGGGAGCTGTTTTTT.

This clonotype was recorded a few times. This chain links TRBV7-8 with TRBJ2-5; 10 bases line up with TRBD1. Germline CDR1 reads SGHVS; CDR2 reads FQNEAQ. The length of the CDR3 is 15 residues. With 6 bases clipped from V and 5 bases from J, the junction kept 9 bases outside the gene matches. This CDR3 reads CASSRGQGVTETQYF. CDR3 nucleotides: TGTGCCAGCAGTCGCGGACAGGGGGTGACGGAGACCCAGTACTTC.

The chain links TRBV29-1 to TRBJ2-3; 8 positions agree with TRBD2. The CDR3 sequence is 15 residues long. Per germline, CDR1 SQVTM and CDR2 ANQGSEA. V shed 1 base, J shed 4 bases, and the junction held 7 bases outside the gene matches. As DNA, the CDR3 is TGCAGCGTTGAAGGTCAGCGGGAGACCCCAGATACGCAGTATTTT. Translating it yields CSVEGQRETPDTQYF.

V and J are TRBV30 and TRBJ2-5; D perhaps matches TRBD1 (5 bases). TRBJ2-7 matches the DNA end more closely, so the J call is doubtful. The CDR3 has 13 residues. CDR1 and CDR2 from the germline V gene are GTSNPN and SVGIG (reference sequence). The CDR3 sequence is CAWRSPTDYEQYF. CDR3 DNA: TGTGCCTGGAGATCCCCGACAGACTACGAGCAGTACTTC.

The rearrangement uses TRBV6-1 and TRBJ2-3, with D perhaps matching TRBD2 (6 bases). Trimming took 10 bases from V and 2 from J, leaving 19 bases between them. There are 15 residues in the CDR3. Germline lookup yields CDR1 MNHNS and CDR2 SASEGT. The CDR3: CATRRDFLATDTQYF. The CDR3 bases are TGTGCCACCCGTCGGGACTTCCTAGCCACAGATACGCAGTATTTT.

The rearrangement joins TRBV19 to TRBJ1-1; a possible D gene is TRBD1 (6 bases). CDR1 LNHDA and CDR2 SQIVND come from the germline V gene (reference sequence). Between the trimmed V and J ends, which lost 6 bases and 5 bases, there was a span of 16 bases. The length of the CDR3 is 14 residues. Here the CDR3 reads CASSGRGLETEAFF. The CDR3 bases are TGTGCCAGTAGCGGCAGGGGCCTTGAGACTGAAGCTTTCTTT.

CDR3 residues: CASSLDGVAIYGYTF. The CDR3 DNA is TGTGCCAGCAGCTTAGATGGGGTCGCCATTTATGGCTACACCTTC. This chain uses TRBV11-3 with TRBJ1-2; D not certain. V dropped 0 bases and J dropped 5 bases, with 13 bases sitting between them. The CDR3 extends over 15 amino acids. From germline, CDR1 is SGHNT and CDR2 YENEEA.

The chain has TRBV6-2 or TRBV6-3 and TRBJ2-1; maybe TRBD2 (5 bases). This CDR3 contains 15 residues. The germline gives CDR1 MNHEY, CDR2 SVGEGT. V was trimmed by 4 bases and J by 8 bases, leaving 18 bases between them. The CDR3: CASSCTGSGRDEQFF. The CDR3 nucleotides read TGTGCCAGCAGTTGCACGGGGTCCGGGCGGGATGAGCAGTTCTTC.

This clonotype came up once. The rearrangement links TRBV7-3 to TRBJ2-5, with TRBD2 matching 11 bases. CDR3 length equals 16 residues. Germline assignment: CDR1 SGHTA and CDR2 FQGTGA. The V and J ends lost 0 bases and 5 bases, in that order; junction bases with no gene match: 5. CDR3 in DNA: TGTGCCAGCAGCTTAACTAGCGGGAGGGCTTGGGAGACCCAGTACTTC. Amino acid sequence: CASSLTSGRAWETQYF. Combining the CDR3 with reference TRBV7-3 and TRBJ2-5 gives the whole variable domain GAGVSQTPSNKVTEKGKYVELRCDPISGHTALYWYRQSLGQGPEFLIYFQGTGAADDSGLPNDRFFAVRPEGSVSTLKIQRTERGDSAVYLCASSLTSGRAWETQYFGPGTRLLVL.